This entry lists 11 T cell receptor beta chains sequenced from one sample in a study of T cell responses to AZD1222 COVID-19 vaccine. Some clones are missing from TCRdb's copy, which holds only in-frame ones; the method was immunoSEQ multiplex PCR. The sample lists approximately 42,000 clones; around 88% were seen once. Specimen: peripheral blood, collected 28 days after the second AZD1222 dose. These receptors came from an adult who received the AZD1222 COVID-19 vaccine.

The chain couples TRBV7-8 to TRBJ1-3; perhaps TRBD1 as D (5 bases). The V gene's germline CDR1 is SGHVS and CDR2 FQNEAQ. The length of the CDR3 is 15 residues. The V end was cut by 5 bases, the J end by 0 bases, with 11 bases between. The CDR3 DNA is TGTGCCAGCAGCCTTGGAGGGGACTCTGGAAACACCATATATTTT. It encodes CASSLGGDSGNTIYF.

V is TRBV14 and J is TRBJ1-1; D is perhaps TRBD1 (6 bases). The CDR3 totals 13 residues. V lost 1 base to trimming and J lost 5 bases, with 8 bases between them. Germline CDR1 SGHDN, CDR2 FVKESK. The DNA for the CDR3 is TGTGCCAGCAGCCAAGGACAGGTAACTGAAGCTTTCTTT. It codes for CASSQGQVTEAFF.

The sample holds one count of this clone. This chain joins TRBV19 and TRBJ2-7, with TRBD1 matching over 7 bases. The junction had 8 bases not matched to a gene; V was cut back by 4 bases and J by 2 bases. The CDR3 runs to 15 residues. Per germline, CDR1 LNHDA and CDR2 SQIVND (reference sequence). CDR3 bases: TGTGCCAGTAGTAAGGGACAGACCCGAACCTACGAGCAGTACTTC. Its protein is CASSKGQTRTYEQYF.

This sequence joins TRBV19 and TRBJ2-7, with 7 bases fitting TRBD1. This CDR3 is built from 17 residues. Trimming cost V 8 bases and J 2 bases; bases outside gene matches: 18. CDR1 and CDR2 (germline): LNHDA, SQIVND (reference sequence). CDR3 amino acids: CASHGQERNFFPYEQYF. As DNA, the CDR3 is TGTGCCAGTCATGGACAGGAGAGGAATTTTTTCCCCTACGAGCAGTACTTC.

CDR3 bases: TGTGCCAGTAGAGGGACAGGGACTGGGGGCAATCAGCCCCAGCATTTT. Protein product: CASRGTGTGGNQPQHF. The chain is built from TRBV19 and TRBJ1-5, with TRBD1 identical over 9 bases. Germline V gene sequence: CDR1 LNHDA, CDR2 SQIVND (reference sequence). V gave up 6 bases and J gave up 2 bases; unmatched junction bases: 8. This CDR3 region has 16 residues.

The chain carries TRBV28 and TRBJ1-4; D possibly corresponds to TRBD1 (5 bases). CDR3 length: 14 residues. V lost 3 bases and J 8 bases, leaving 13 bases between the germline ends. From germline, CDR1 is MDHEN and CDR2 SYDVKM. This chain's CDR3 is CASSFRTGREKLFF. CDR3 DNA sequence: TGTGCCAGCAGTTTCCGAACAGGCAGAGAAAAACTGTTTTTT.

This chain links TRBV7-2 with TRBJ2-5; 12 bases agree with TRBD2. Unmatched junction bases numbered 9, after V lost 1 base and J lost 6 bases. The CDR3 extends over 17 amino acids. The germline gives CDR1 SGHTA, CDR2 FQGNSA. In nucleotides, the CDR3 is TGTGCCAGCAGCTTAGTTCTAGCGGGAGGGCCGGGTAAGACCCAGTACTTC. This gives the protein CASSLVLAGGPGKTQYF.

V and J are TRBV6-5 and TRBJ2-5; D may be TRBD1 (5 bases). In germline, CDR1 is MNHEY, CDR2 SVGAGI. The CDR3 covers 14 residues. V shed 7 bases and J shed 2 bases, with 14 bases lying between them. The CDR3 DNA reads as TGTGCCAGCAAAAAGACAGTTACTCAAGAGACCCAGTACTTC. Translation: CASKKTVTQETQYF.

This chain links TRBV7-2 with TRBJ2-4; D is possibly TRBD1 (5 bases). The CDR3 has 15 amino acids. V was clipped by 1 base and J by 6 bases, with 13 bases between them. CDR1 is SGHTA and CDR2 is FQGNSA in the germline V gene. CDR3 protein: CASSLGAGQANIQYF. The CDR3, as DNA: TGTGCCAGCAGCTTAGGGGCAGGGCAGGCAAACATTCAGTACTTC. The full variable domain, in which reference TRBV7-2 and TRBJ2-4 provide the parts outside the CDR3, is GAGVSQSPSNKVTEKGKDVELRCDPISGHTALYWYRQSLGQGLEFLIYFQGNSAPDKSGLPSDRFSAERTGGSVSTLTIQRTQQEDSAVYLCASSLGAGQANIQYFGAGTRLSVL.

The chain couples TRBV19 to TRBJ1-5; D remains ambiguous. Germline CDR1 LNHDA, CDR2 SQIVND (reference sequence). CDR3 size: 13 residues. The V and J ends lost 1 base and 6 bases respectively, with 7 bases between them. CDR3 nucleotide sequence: TGTGCCAGTAGTATAGGAATGGGTCAGCCCCAGCATTTT. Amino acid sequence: CASSIGMGQPQHF.

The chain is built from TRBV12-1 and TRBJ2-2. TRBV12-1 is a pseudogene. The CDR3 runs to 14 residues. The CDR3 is CASTGGGWTGELFF. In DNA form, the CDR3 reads TGTGCCAGCACTGGGGGTGGATGGACCGGGGAGCTGTTTTTT.